This T cell receptor beta chain appears in the sequencing data of a study of T-cell memory formation after mild COVID-19. The germline gives CDR1 MNHEY, CDR2 SMNVEV (reference sequence). V was pared by 8 bases and J by 1 base, with 15 bases between. The CDR3 runs 14 residues. Findings and limits, study-wide: Day 15 to 85 contractors were CD4/CD8 balanced; later expanders leaned CD4+. Cross-reactive memory apparently joined, as some responding clones appeared in pre-infection memory. Contracting CD4+ clones were located mainly in CM and EM, and CD8+ clones in EMRA.

TCR alpha and TCR beta cDNA libraries carrying sample barcodes and UMIs were produced by 5'RACE using constant-segment primers. TCRdb used MiXCR to reprocess the 5' RACE reads, holding one entry per CDR3 protein. The sample lists 250,000 to 300,000 distinct CDR3 sequences; 15% to 20% were seen once. This clonotype appeared a few times. The antigen is unknown. The receptor comes from a man between 18 and 29 years old who had mild COVID-19 (a few samples of this study predate the infection). Cell type and time point are not known. Specimen: PBMCs or a T cell subset sorted from them (not recorded which). The V gene is TRBV27, the J gene TRBJ2-7; D may be TRBD1 (5 bases). This CDR3 is CASGAWTGSYEQYF. DNA for the CDR3: TGTGCCAGCGGGGCGTGGACGGGTTCCTACGAGCAGTACTTC.